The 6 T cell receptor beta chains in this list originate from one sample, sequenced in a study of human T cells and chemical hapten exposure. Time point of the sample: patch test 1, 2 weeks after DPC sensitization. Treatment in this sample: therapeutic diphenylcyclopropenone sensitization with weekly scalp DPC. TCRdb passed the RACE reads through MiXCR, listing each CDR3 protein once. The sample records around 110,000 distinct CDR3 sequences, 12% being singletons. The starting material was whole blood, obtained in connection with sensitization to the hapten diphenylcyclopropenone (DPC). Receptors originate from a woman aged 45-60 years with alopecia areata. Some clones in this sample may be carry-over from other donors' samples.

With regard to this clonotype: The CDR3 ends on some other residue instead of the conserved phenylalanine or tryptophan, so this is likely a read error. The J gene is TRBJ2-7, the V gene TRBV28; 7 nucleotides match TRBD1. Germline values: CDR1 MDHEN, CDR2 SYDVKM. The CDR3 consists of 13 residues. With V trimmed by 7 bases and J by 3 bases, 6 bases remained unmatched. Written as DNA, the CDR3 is TGTGCCAGCACCCGGACAGGACGCTACGAGCAGTACCTC. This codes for CASTRTGRYEQYL.

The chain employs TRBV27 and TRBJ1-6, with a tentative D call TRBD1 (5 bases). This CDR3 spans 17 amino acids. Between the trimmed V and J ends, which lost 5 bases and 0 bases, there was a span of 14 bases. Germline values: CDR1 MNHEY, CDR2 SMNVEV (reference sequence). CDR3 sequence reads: CASSPTDASSYNSPLHF. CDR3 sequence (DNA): TGTGCCAGCAGTCCGACAGATGCCAGCTCCTATAATTCACCCCTCCACTTT.

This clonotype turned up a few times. The CDR3: CASSFPGTGGPLGQFF. In nucleotides, the CDR3 is TGTGCCAGCAGCTTCCCCGGGACAGGGGGCCCCTTGGGGCAGTTCTTC. The gene calls are TRBV5-4 and TRBJ2-1; 12 nucleotides match TRBD1. Germline V gene data show CDR1 as SGHNT and CDR2 as YYREEE (reference sequence). The CDR3 totals 16 residues. Trimming took 2 bases from V and 12 from J; bases not matched to a gene: 12.

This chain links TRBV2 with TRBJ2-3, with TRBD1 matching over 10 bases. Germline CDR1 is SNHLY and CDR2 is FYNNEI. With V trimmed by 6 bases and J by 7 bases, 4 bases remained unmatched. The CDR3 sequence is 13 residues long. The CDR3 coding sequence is TGTGCCAGCAGGGGACAGGGGAGGAATACGCAGTATTTT. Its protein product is CASRGQGRNTQYF.

The CDR3 here is CASRVKREEQFF. As DNA, the CDR3 is TGTGCCAGCAGAGTTAAGCGGGAGGAGCAGTTCTTC. The rearrangement uses TRBV28 and TRBJ2-1; the match to TRBD2 covers 8 bases. This CDR3 spans 12 amino acids. The V gene's germline CDR1 is MDHEN and CDR2 SYDVKM. With V trimmed by 6 bases and J by 10 bases, 5 bases remained unmatched.

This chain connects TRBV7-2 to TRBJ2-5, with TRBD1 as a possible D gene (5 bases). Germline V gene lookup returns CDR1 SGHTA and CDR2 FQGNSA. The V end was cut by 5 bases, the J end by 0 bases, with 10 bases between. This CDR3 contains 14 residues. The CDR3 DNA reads TGTGCCAGCAGCCCAATGACAGACCAAGAGACCCAGTACTTC. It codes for CASSPMTDQETQYF.